These 31 T cell receptor beta chains share one sample of origin, sequenced in a study of molecular identifiers for immune sequencing clone quantification. TCRdb itself ran the PCR reads through MiXCR, one entry per CDR3 protein. Counted here are more than 70,000 distinct CDR3 sequences, roughly a fifth occurring once; the ten biggest clones make up roughly 1%. Sample: naive CD8+ T cells from blood, with Jurkat cell RNA spiked in. Subset given: FACS-sorted CD8+CD4-CCR7+CD45RA+ naive T cells. These receptors were taken from a human donor in good health. Some libraries in this study had Jurkat cell RNA spiked in.

The chain carries TRBV7-6 and TRBJ1-4; no definite D call. Germline-derived CDR1 and CDR2 are SGHVS and FNYEAQ. V gave up 5 bases and J gave up 3 bases, with 16 bases separating them. The CDR3 has 16 residues. The CDR3 region is CASSRTWGTANEKLFF. DNA of the CDR3: TGTGCCAGCAGCCGCACGTGGGGAACGGCTAATGAAAAACTGTTTTTT.

As concerns this clonotype: A clone one base away is much larger, so this may be a read error. The chain employs TRBV7-2 and TRBJ2-7; D unclear. V lost 1 base and J lost 5, with 15 bases in between. Germline CDR1 and CDR2: SGHTA and FQGNSA. The CDR3 extends over 15 amino acids. Here the CDR3 reads CASSLDGPPGNEQYF. CDR3 in DNA: TGTGCCAGCAGCTTAGATGGACCCCCTGGGAACGAGCAGTACTTC.

V is TRBV7-9 and J is TRBJ1-2; D possibly corresponds to TRBD1 (6 bases). This CDR3 is 16 amino acids long. V was pared by 5 bases and J by 6 bases, with 22 bases between. Germline CDR1 and CDR2: SEHNR and FQNEAQ (reference sequence). CDR3 DNA sequence: TGTGCCAGCAGCCGCTTTGAGGGGCAGGGGAAAAATGGCTACACCTTC. It specifies CASSRFEGQGKNGYTF.

With respect to this clonotype: At one end, the junction sequence differs from germline, possibly due to a read error. The chain is built from TRBV7-9 and TRBJ2-7; a weak D match, TRBD2 (6 bases). The germline V gene encodes CDR1 SEHNR and CDR2 FQNEAQ (reference sequence). The CDR3 extends over 15 amino acids. DNA for the CDR3: TGTGCCAGCAGCTCTGGACTTGCCGCGGGAAACGAGCAGTGCTTC. Translated: CASSSGLAAGNEQCF.

This clonotype occurred a few times. V and J are TRBV27 and TRBJ2-1; D is unclear. Trimming removed 3 bases at V and 8 bases at J, with 20 bases between. The length of the CDR3 is 16 residues. CDR1 MNHEY and CDR2 SMNVEV come from the germline V gene (reference sequence). CDR3 sequence: CASSFIDSPGPHEQFF. DNA for the CDR3: TGTGCCAGCAGTTTCATTGACTCTCCCGGGCCCCATGAGCAGTTCTTC.

In this sample, this clonotype turned up many times. J is TRBJ2-7 and V is TRBV5-1, with 10 nucleotides matching TRBD1. Germline values: CDR1 SGHRS, CDR2 YFSETQ. The CDR3 contains 16 residues. The V and J ends lost 4 bases and 5 bases, in that order; junction bases with no gene match: 12. The CDR3 DNA sequence: TGCGCCAGCAGCCCCCCGGGACAGGGGTTCCGTCACGAGCAGTACTTC. Amino acids: CASSPPGQGFRHEQYF.

This clonotype turned up a few times. An end of the junction does not agree with germline; a read error may underlie this. The J gene is TRBJ2-1, the V gene TRBV5-4; 10 nucleotides match TRBD2. Germline lookup yields CDR1 SGHNT and CDR2 YYREEE (reference sequence). The CDR3 contains 17 residues. The CDR3 nucleotides are TGTGCCAGCAGCCTGAACCTTGGACTAGCGGACTACGATGAGCAGTTCTTC. Amino acid sequence: CASSLNLGLADYDEQFF.

At least ten counts were recorded for this clonotype. The J gene is TRBJ1-6, the V gene TRBV27; D unresolved. V shed 4 bases and J shed 14 bases, with 18 bases lying between them. Germline lookup yields CDR1 MNHEY and CDR2 SMNVEV (reference sequence). This CDR3 spans 14 amino acids. The CDR3 nucleotides read TGTGCCAGCAGTTCCTATGGAGGGAGTGAGGCCCTCCACTTT. Translated, it gives CASSSYGGSEALHF.

On this clonotype: Being one base from a much bigger clone, this may be a read error. The chain couples TRBV6-5 to TRBJ2-2; 9 bases align to TRBD1. Germline-derived CDR1 and CDR2 are MNHEY and SVGAGI. The CDR3 covers 13 residues. The CDR3 nucleotides are TGTGCCAGCAGTTTACAGGGGGCCGGGGGGCTGTTTTTT. It is translated as CASSLQGAGGLFF.

This clonotype appeared once. A read error may explain this, as a much larger clone is one base away. The chain couples TRBV19 to TRBJ2-3, with a weak D call TRBD2 (6 bases). The CDR3 contains 16 residues. Trimming removed 4 bases from V and 2 bases from J, with 16 bases in between. Germline V gene sequence: CDR1 LNHDA, CDR2 SQIVND (reference sequence). The CDR3 sequence is CASSTPSESYTDTQYF. Written as DNA, the CDR3 is TGTGCCAGTAGTACCCCTAGCGAGAGTTACACAGATACGCAGTATTTT.

To note about this clonotype: Possible read error: a much larger clone is one base away. This chain connects TRBV12-3 or TRBV12-4 to TRBJ2-2, with D perhaps matching TRBD2 (7 bases). This CDR3 is built from 14 residues. Trimming took off 7 bases at V and 7 bases at J, with 16 bases between the two ends. The CDR3 DNA is TGTGCCAGCACCTCCGGGGGGCGCATCGGGGAGCTGTTTTTT. Its protein is CASTSGGRIGELFF.

There are many counts of this clonotype. J is TRBJ2-5 and V is TRBV27; D perhaps matches TRBD1 (5 bases). CDR1 is MNHEY and CDR2 is SMNVEV in the germline V gene (reference sequence). The germline V and J ends were trimmed by 5 bases and 1 base, with 11 bases remaining between them. CDR3 length: 14 amino acids. The DNA of the CDR3 is TGTGCCAGCAGTCTTCAGGGTCGCCAAGAGACCCAGTACTTC. Encoded protein: CASSLQGRQETQYF.

This clonotype was recorded at least ten times. An end of the junction does not agree with germline; a read error may underlie this. V gene TRBV7-9 combines with J gene TRBJ2-7, with D possibly TRBD1 on 6 matching bases. The CDR3 length is 13 residues. Germline V lookup: CDR1 SEHNR, CDR2 FQNEAQ (reference sequence). The CDR3 is CASSPTGTLDRHF. For the CDR3, the DNA is TGTGCCAGCAGCCCGACAGGAACGCTTGATCGGCACTTC.

This clonotype has a count of ten or more. The rearrangement joins TRBV6-5 to TRBJ2-7; tentatively, D is TRBD1 or TRBD2 (5 bases each). The germline V gene encodes CDR1 MNHEY and CDR2 SVGAGI. Trimming pared 2 bases from V and 2 bases from J, leaving 10 bases between. The CDR3 totals 14 residues. The CDR3 DNA sequence: TGTGCCAGCAGTTACACAAGGGACGCCTACGAGCAGTACTTC. Protein sequence: CASSYTRDAYEQYF.

The sample holds a few counts of this clonotype. The CDR3 coding sequence is TGTGCCAGCAGCTTCTCAGGGGGCGCGGACAATGAGCAGTTCTTC. It specifies CASSFSGGADNEQFF. V and J are TRBV7-7 and TRBJ2-1, with 8 bases fitting TRBD1. The germline V gene has CDR1 SSHAT and CDR2 FNYEAQ (reference sequence). This CDR3 region has 15 residues. V shed 3 bases and J 5 bases; nucleotides not matched to a gene: 6.

This rearrangement joins TRBV2 to TRBJ2-2; TRBD1 agrees at 10 bases. The CDR3 totals 14 residues. V lost 8 bases to trimming and J lost 5 bases; unmatched junction nucleotides: 5. The germline CDR1 and CDR2 sequences are SNHLY and FYNNEI. CDR3: CASSVGQGTGELFF. The CDR3 bases are TGTGCCAGCTCAGTGGGACAGGGGACCGGGGAGCTGTTTTTT.

This clonotype was counted a single time. The germline gene is not matched at one end of the junction; a read error may be the cause. This rearrangement joins TRBV7-2 to TRBJ2-1, with TRBD2 identical over 7 bases. The CDR3 spans 15 residues. Per the germline V gene, CDR1 is SGHTA and CDR2 is FQGNSA. CDR3 sequence reads: CASIPGRTRNNEQFF. In DNA form, the CDR3 reads TGCGCCAGCATCCCGGGGAGGACTAGGAACAATGAGCAGTTCTTC. Using reference TRBV7-2 and TRBJ2-1 for the parts outside the CDR3, the full variable domain is GAGVSQSPSNKVTEKGKDVELRCDPISGHTALYWYRQSLGQGLEFLIYFQGNSAPDKSGLPSDRFSAERTGGSVSTLTIQRTQQEDSAVYLCASIPGRTRNNEQFFGPGTRLTVL.

This clonotype showed up many times. The rearrangement joins TRBV5-5 to TRBJ1-6; no firm D call. CDR1 is SGHKS, CDR2 YYEKEE, per germline (reference sequence). Trimming stripped 0 bases from V and 5 bases from J, with 6 bases between. This CDR3 spans 14 amino acids. The CDR3 sequence is CASSLGQNNSPLHF. The CDR3 DNA reads as TGTGCCAGCAGCTTGGGGCAGAATAATTCACCCCTCCACTTT. Full variable domain (rest looked up from reference TRBV5-5 and TRBJ1-6): DAGVTQSPTHLIKTRGQQVTLRCSPISGHKSVSWYQQVLGQGPQFIFQYYEKEERGRGNFPDRFSARQFPNYSSELNVNALLLGDSALYLCASSLGQNNSPLHFGNGTRLTVT.

There are many counts of this clonotype. This chain uses TRBV7-2 with TRBJ1-6; D possibly corresponds to TRBD1 (5 bases). This CDR3 contains 16 residues. V dropped 3 bases and J dropped 8 bases, with 17 bases sitting between them. Germline lookup yields CDR1 SGHTA and CDR2 FQGNSA. The CDR3 is CASSFSQGFKDSPLHF. The CDR3 nucleotides read TGTGCCAGCAGCTTCAGTCAGGGATTTAAGGATTCACCCCTCCACTTT.

A note on this clonotype: One end of the junction fails to match germline, which may point to a read error. This sequence joins TRBV12-3 or TRBV12-4 and TRBJ1-1; 11 bases line up with TRBD1. The CDR3 length is 14 residues. The CDR3 region is CVSSGDRGVTEAFF. CDR3 sequence (DNA): TGTGTCAGCAGTGGGGACAGGGGGGTTACTGAAGCTTTCTTT.

This chain links TRBV7-9 with TRBJ2-1; D possibly corresponds to TRBD1 (6 bases). The CDR3 is made up of 14 amino acids. Germline-derived CDR1 and CDR2 are SEHNR and FQNEAQ (reference sequence). Trimming pared 10 bases from V and 4 bases from J, leaving 17 bases between. This CDR3 is CATGRRQGYNEQFF. CDR3 coding DNA: TGTGCCACGGGAAGAAGGCAGGGGTACAATGAGCAGTTCTTC.

This clonotype was seen repeatedly, ten times or more. This sequence joins TRBV28 and TRBJ2-3, with 7 nucleotides matching TRBD2. This CDR3 spans 15 amino acids. The germline CDR1 and CDR2 sequences are MDHEN and SYDVKM. With V trimmed by 5 bases and J by 2 bases, 7 bases remained unmatched. The CDR3 loop is CASSASGALTDTQYF. DNA of the CDR3: TGTGCCAGCAGTGCCAGCGGGGCGCTCACAGATACGCAGTATTTT.

Comments on this clonotype: A much larger clone differs by one base, so this may be a read error. V gene TRBV18 combines with J gene TRBJ2-5; the match to TRBD2 covers 13 bases. The CDR3 extends over 14 amino acids. Germline-derived CDR1 and CDR2 are KGHSH and LQKENI. This CDR3 reads CANSLAGGEETQYF. CDR3 DNA: TGTGCCAACTCACTAGCGGGAGGGGAAGAGACCCAGTACTTC.

This clonotype appeared many times. The V call is TRBV6-5, the J call TRBJ2-7; a weak D match, TRBD1 (5 bases). Trimming took 5 bases from V and 6 from J, leaving 14 bases between them. The CDR3 has 13 amino acids. CDR1 MNHEY and CDR2 SVGAGI come from the germline V gene. CDR3 residues: CASSRMAGIEQYF. For the CDR3, the DNA is TGTGCCAGCAGTAGGATGGCAGGGATCGAGCAGTACTTC.

Turning to this clonotype: It may be a read error: a sequence one base away is much more abundant. The rearrangement joins TRBV4-1 to TRBJ2-7, with 8 bases that match TRBD1. Losses at the gene ends were 2 bases for V and 6 bases for J; bases not matched to a gene: 3. Germline V lookup: CDR1 MGHRA, CDR2 YSYEKL. The CDR3 consists of 13 residues. CDR3 coding DNA: TGCGCCAGCAGCCAACGAGACAGGGGCGAGCAGTACTTC. Amino acid sequence: CASSQRDRGEQYF.

This clonotype was observed many times. The CDR3 sequence is CASSHGTSGSEQFF. The CDR3 coding sequence is TGTGCCAGCAGCCACGGGACTAGCGGTTCTGAGCAGTTCTTC. The rearrangement uses TRBV7-2 and TRBJ2-1, with 11 bases identical to TRBD2. CDR1 is SGHTA, CDR2 FQGNSA, per germline. The CDR3 is 14 amino acids. The V and J ends lost 5 bases and 9 bases, in that order; junction bases with no gene match: 6.

The chain carries TRBV9 and TRBJ1-5; D not resolved. The CDR3 contains 14 residues. Germline CDR1 and CDR2: SGDLS and YYNGEE. V lost 4 bases and J lost 6, with 14 bases in between. The CDR3 nucleotides are TGTGCCAGCAGCCAAGGCGGGGAGGGTCAGCCCCAGCATTTT. Translation: CASSQGGEGQPQHF.

This clonotype was seen ten or more times. The rearrangement joins TRBV28 to TRBJ2-4; 7 nucleotides align to TRBD2. This CDR3 is built from 14 residues. The germline V gene encodes CDR1 MDHEN and CDR2 SYDVKM. V lost 4 bases, J lost 6 bases, and 6 bases stayed unmatched. DNA of the CDR3: TGTGCCAGCAGTTGGCGGGGGAGATCAAACATTCAGTACTTC. Translation gives CASSWRGRSNIQYF.

This clonotype was counted between two and nine times. The gene calls are TRBV14 and TRBJ2-1; D perhaps matches TRBD2 (5 bases). V dropped 1 base and J dropped 4 bases, with 14 bases sitting between them. This CDR3 has 16 residues. CDR1 and CDR2 from the germline V gene are SGHDN and FVKESK. The CDR3 region has the DNA TGTGCCAGCAGCCAAGTGGACTCCCCTGGTTACAATGAGCAGTTCTTC. It translates to CASSQVDSPGYNEQFF. The whole variable domain, filled in from reference TRBV14 and TRBJ2-1, reads EAGVTQFPSHSVIEKGQTVTLRCDPISGHDNLYWYRRVMGKEIKFLLHFVKESKQDESGMPNNRFLAERTGGTYSTLKVQPAELEDSGVYFCASSQVDSPGYNEQFFGPGTRLTVL.

About this clonotype itself: This could be a read error, since a much larger clone is one nucleotide away. The chain has TRBV6-6 and TRBJ2-1; 7 nucleotides agree with TRBD2. With V trimmed by 7 bases and J by 9 bases, 3 bases remained unmatched. The CDR3 has 11 amino acids. Germline values: CDR1 MNHNY, CDR2 SVGAGI (reference sequence). The CDR3 reads CASKGGGEQFF. Written as DNA, the CDR3 is TGTGCCAGCAAGGGCGGGGGTGAGCAGTTCTTC.

This clonotype has at least ten counts. The chain employs TRBV4-3 and TRBJ1-6; D gene ambiguous. Germline-derived CDR1 and CDR2 are LGHNA and YSLEER. Trimming shortened V by 1 base and J by 7 bases, and 11 bases separated the two germline ends. The CDR3 runs 15 residues. The CDR3 loop reads CASSQGGEWNSPLHF. The CDR3 DNA reads TGCGCCAGCAGCCAAGGGGGAGAATGGAATTCACCCCTCCACTTT.